This T cell receptor beta chain was captured by sequencing in a study of blood T cell repertoires in COVID-19. Across the whole study: Sources were T cells, B-cell-depleted T cells, or PBMCs; the material itself was cDNA or gDNA.

Clinical history reported by participants formed the basis on which cohorts were assigned. Cohort 3 donors were reported recovered after two negative PCRs, clearance, or symptom resolution. V gave up 11 bases and J gave up 8 bases, with 15 bases separating them. The CDR3 has 11 residues. The V gene's germline CDR1 is WNHNN and CDR2 SYGVQD (reference sequence). Authors' methods: Quantification of nucleated cells was approximated via reference gene primer amplification. TCRdb keeps only in-frame clones here, not all; method: immunoSEQ multiplex PCR. V, J and clone size derive from that table, while D and trimming were established from the DNA sequence. The sample holds roughly 260,000 clones, over 80% seen once.

The genes are TRBV10-1 and TRBJ1-2, with D possibly being TRBD1 (5 bases). The sample consisted of PBMCs or T cells enriched from blood (not recorded which). The TCR comes from a young woman who had recovered from COVID-19. Here the CDR3 DNA reads TGCGCCCCTCCCCGGGGGACCGGCTACACCTTC. This sequence encodes CAPPRGTGYTF.